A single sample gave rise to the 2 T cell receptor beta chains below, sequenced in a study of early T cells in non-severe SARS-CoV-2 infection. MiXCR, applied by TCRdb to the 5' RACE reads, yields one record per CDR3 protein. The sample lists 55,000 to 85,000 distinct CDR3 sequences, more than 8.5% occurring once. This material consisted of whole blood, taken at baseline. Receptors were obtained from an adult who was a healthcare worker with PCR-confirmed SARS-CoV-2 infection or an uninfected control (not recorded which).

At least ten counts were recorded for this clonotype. The CDR3 protein is CASSATGEKLFF. The CDR3, as DNA: TGTGCCAGCAGCGCCACCGGCGAAAAACTGTTTTTT. The chain combines TRBV7-8 with TRBJ1-4; no reliable D call. CDR1 SGHVS and CDR2 FQNEAQ come from the germline V gene. This CDR3 has 12 amino acids. Trimming removed 5 bases from V and 8 bases from J, with 9 bases in between.

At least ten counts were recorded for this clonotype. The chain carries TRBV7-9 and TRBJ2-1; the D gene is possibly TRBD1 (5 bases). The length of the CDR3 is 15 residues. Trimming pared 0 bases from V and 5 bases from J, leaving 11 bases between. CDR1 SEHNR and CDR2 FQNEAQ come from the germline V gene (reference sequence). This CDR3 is CASSLAETAHNEQFF. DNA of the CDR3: TGTGCCAGCAGCTTAGCGGAGACAGCACACAATGAGCAGTTCTTC.